This T cell receptor beta chain derives from a study of T-cell reconstitution after alpha-beta-depleted transplantation in children. Construction of the TCRbeta library involved unique molecular identifiers. TCRdb re-called the PCR reads with MiXCR, one entry per CDR3 protein. The sample yields around 600,000 distinct CDR3 sequences, approximately 22% seen once. Comment on this clonotype: Its target is not known.

Broader study findings: Recipient T cells and thymic progenitors that survived gave rise to the high TCRbeta diversity observed at day 60 in some patients. Among T cells one year after transplant, newly produced cells accounted for most counts and diversity. As was reported, about two months after transplant, alpha-beta T cells came from several hundred expanded graft clones.

Trimming took off 5 bases at V and 1 base at J, with 19 bases between the two ends. Germline V lookup: CDR1 SGHRS, CDR2 YFSETQ. This CDR3 contains 16 residues. The receptor's source is a boy under two years old who had a stem cell transplant for acute myeloid leukemia, so the T cells may come from the graft donor. The material was PBMCs, mostly from graft donor cells, obtained 360 days after TCRalphabeta/CD19-depleted stem cell transplant. This chain joins TRBV5-1 and TRBJ2-7; D is possibly TRBD1 or TRBD2 (7 bases each). CDR3 region: CASRPMTGTKSYEQYF. Written as DNA, the CDR3 is TGCGCCAGCAGGCCCATGACAGGGACTAAGTCCTACGAGCAGTACTTC. Full variable domain (outside the CDR3, taken from reference TRBV5-1 and TRBJ2-7): KAGVTQTPRYLIKTRGQQVTLSCSPISGHRSVSWYQQTPGQGLQFLFEYFSETQRNKGNFPGRFSGRQFSNSRSEMNVSTLELGDSALYLCASRPMTGTKSYEQYFGPGTRLTVT.